Below, 13 T cell receptor beta chains from the same sample are listed, as sequenced in a study of identifying expanded T cells in peripheral blood. Produced via immunoSEQ multiplex PCR; TCRdb's table is partial and in-frame only. The sample lists around 100,000 clones, around 88% seen once, with about a sixth in the top ten. The sample taken for sequencing was blood. These receptors came from a person aged 18-70 years in good health.

This chain uses TRBV9 with TRBJ2-2; TRBD2 matches at 9 bases. Germline V gene lookup returns CDR1 SGDLS and CDR2 YYNGEE. The CDR3 is 16 residues long. With 0 bases clipped from V and 4 bases from J, the junction kept 4 bases outside the gene matches. CDR3 in DNA: TGTGCCAGCAGCGTAGCTGGCGGGGGGGCCACCGGGGAGCTGTTTTTT. Translating it yields CASSVAGGGATGELFF. Full variable domain (outside the CDR3, taken from reference TRBV9 and TRBJ2-2): DSGVTQTPKHLITATGQRVTLRCSPRSGDLSVYWYQQSLDQGLQFLIQYYNGEERAKGNILERFSAQQFPDLHSELNLSSLELGDSALYFCASSVAGGGATGELFFGEGSRLTVL.

Written as DNA, the CDR3 is TGTGCCAGCAGCTTAGCTTCAGGACAGGGCGAAGAAGAGACCCAGTACTTC. It encodes CASSLASGQGEEETQYF. The chain joins TRBV11-2 to TRBJ2-5; TRBD1 agrees at 8 bases. With 1 base clipped from V and 3 bases from J, the junction kept 10 bases outside the gene matches. The CDR3 extends over 17 amino acids. The germline V gene encodes CDR1 SGHAT and CDR2 FQNNGV.

This rearrangement joins TRBV28 to TRBJ2-5; D remains ambiguous. The germline V gene has CDR1 MDHEN and CDR2 SYDVKM. This CDR3 contains 12 residues. The V and J ends lost 10 bases and 7 bases respectively, with 16 bases between them. The CDR3 sequence: CATKVARRTQYF. For the CDR3, the DNA is TGTGCCACTAAGGTCGCGAGGAGGACCCAGTACTTC.

The chain uses TRBV6-6 and TRBJ2-7; D possibly matches TRBD1 or TRBD2 (6 bases each). The CDR3 spans 13 residues. V lost 7 bases and J lost 2, with 12 bases in between. In germline, CDR1 is MNHNY, CDR2 SVGAGI (reference sequence). DNA of the CDR3: TGTGCCAGCAAGGGGGGATCTACCTACGAGCAGTACTTC. It is translated as CASKGGSTYEQYF.

This clone was counted only a few times. The chain links TRBV19 to TRBJ2-2, with unresolved D. Germline loops: CDR1 LNHDA, CDR2 SQIVND (reference sequence). This CDR3 is built from 14 residues. V was shortened by 5 bases and J by 6 bases, with 13 bases between the two germline ends. The CDR3 DNA sequence: TGTGCCAGTAGTGCCTTGCTTGTTGCCGGGGAGCTGTTTTTT. Translation: CASSALLVAGELFF.

The chain combines TRBV6-6 with TRBJ2-2; D is undetermined. Trimming stripped 2 bases from V and 4 bases from J, with 2 bases between. In germline, CDR1 is MNHNY, CDR2 SVGAGI (reference sequence). The CDR3 is 12 amino acids. The CDR3 sequence is CASSYLTGELFF. Written as DNA, the CDR3 is TGTGCCAGCAGTTACCTCACCGGGGAGCTGTTTTTT.

The V gene is TRBV2, the J gene TRBJ1-2; weak D call: TRBD1 (6 bases). The CDR3 length is 14 residues. V was cut by 8 bases and J by 5 bases, with 18 bases left in between. Germline V gives CDR1 SNHLY, CDR2 FYNNEI. CDR3 coding DNA: TGTGCCAGCGCTGTGTCGGACAGCCCATATGGCTACACCTTC. It specifies CASAVSDSPYGYTF.

The V call is TRBV5-4, the J call TRBJ2-3, with D perhaps TRBD1 or TRBD2 (5 bases each). Germline values: CDR1 SGHNT, CDR2 YYREEE (reference sequence). V was trimmed by 4 bases and J by 2 bases, leaving 14 bases between them. CDR3 length: 15 amino acids. The CDR3 here is CASSPPPGLTDTQYF. For the CDR3, the DNA is TGTGCCAGCAGCCCGCCCCCGGGGCTCACAGATACGCAGTATTTT.

This clone was picked up one time. V usage is TRBV9 and J usage is TRBJ1-3, with TRBD1 identical over 7 bases. The ends lost 3 bases at V and 4 bases at J; junction bases unmatched: 1. CDR3 length equals 13 residues. Germline V gene data show CDR1 as SGDLS and CDR2 as YYNGEE. CDR3 nucleotide sequence: TGTGCCAGCAGCGGACAGGGAGGAAACACCATATATTTT. Translating gives CASSGQGGNTIYF. The whole variable domain, remainder taken from reference TRBV9 and TRBJ1-3, is DSGVTQTPKHLITATGQRVTLRCSPRSGDLSVYWYQQSLDQGLQFLIQYYNGEERAKGNILERFSAQQFPDLHSELNLSSLELGDSALYFCASSGQGGNTIYFGEGSWLTVV.

The V gene is TRBV2, the J gene TRBJ2-3, with 10 bases that match TRBD2. Germline-derived CDR1 and CDR2 are SNHLY and FYNNEI. Trimming took 10 bases from V and 2 from J; bases not matched to a gene: 6. CDR3 length: 14 amino acids. The CDR3 loop reads CATGLAVATDTQYF. CDR3 DNA sequence: TGTGCCACCGGACTAGCGGTGGCCACAGATACGCAGTATTTT.

The chain uses TRBV9 and TRBJ2-7; 7 nucleotides match TRBD2. Germline CDR1 SGDLS, CDR2 YYNGEE. This CDR3 has 14 residues. The V and J ends lost 0 bases and 3 bases, in that order; junction bases with no gene match: 3. The CDR3 loop is CASSVVPGGYEQYF. In DNA form, the CDR3 reads TGTGCCAGCAGCGTAGTCCCGGGGGGCTACGAGCAGTACTTC.

This sequence joins TRBV25-1 and TRBJ1-1; D gene ambiguous. This CDR3 is 13 amino acids long. V lost 10 bases and J 1 base, leaving 13 bases between the germline ends. Germline lookup yields CDR1 MGHDK and CDR2 SYGVNS. For the CDR3, the DNA is TGTGCCACCAAGTCATGGGGGAACACTGAAGCTTTCTTT. Amino acids: CATKSWGNTEAFF.

The chain carries TRBV15 and TRBJ2-3; 8 nucleotides agree with TRBD1. Germline V gene sequence: CDR1 LNHNV, CDR2 YYDKDF (reference sequence). V shed 0 bases and J 6 bases; nucleotides not matched to a gene: 11. The CDR3 loop spans 17 amino acids. The CDR3 coding sequence is TGTGCCACCAGCAGAGACATAGTCACAGGGGGTACCGATACGCAGTATTTT. It translates to CATSRDIVTGGTDTQYF.